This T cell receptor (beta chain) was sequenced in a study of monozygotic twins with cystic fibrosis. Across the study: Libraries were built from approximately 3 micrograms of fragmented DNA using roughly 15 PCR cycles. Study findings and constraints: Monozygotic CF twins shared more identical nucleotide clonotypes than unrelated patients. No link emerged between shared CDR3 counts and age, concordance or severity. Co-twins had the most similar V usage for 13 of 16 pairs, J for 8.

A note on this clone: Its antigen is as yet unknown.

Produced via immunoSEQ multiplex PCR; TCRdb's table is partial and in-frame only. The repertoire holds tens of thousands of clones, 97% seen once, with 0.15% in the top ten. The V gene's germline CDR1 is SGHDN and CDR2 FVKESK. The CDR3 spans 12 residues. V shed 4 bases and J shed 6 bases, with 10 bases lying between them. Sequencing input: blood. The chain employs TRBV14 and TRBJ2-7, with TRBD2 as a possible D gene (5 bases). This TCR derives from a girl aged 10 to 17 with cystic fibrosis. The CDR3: CASSPGLPEQYF. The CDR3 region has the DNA TGTGCCAGCAGCCCAGGACTGCCCGAGCAGTACTTC.